This is a list of T cell receptor beta chains from one sample in a study of T cell responses to AZD1222 COVID-19 vaccine. Method: immunoSEQ multiplex PCR; TCRdb's copy keeps in-frame clones and lacks some. Here the sample spans tens of thousands of clones, around three quarters being singletons. Sample: peripheral blood, taken 28 days after the second AZD1222 dose. The receptors were gathered from an adult who received the AZD1222 COVID-19 vaccine. Both conserved end residues are part of each CDR3. The order of the fields is D gene, J gene, clone size, V gene, CDR3 protein, CDR3 DNA. The D gene is left open where the match is weak. The size of a clone is reported for some rows only, either as once, few or many, or as a class for expanded clones.

d_call: NA
j_call: TRBJ2-1
clone_size: NA
v_call: TRBV19
cdr3_aa: CASSRSPSVGEQFF
cdr3_nt: TGTGCCAGTAGTAGGTCCCCTAGCGTTGGTGAGCAGTTCTTC

d_call: NA
j_call: TRBJ2-7
clone_size: NA
v_call: TRBV5-1
cdr3_aa: CASSSFSYEQYF
cdr3_nt: TGCGCCAGCAGCTCGTTTTCCTACGAGCAGTACTTC

d_call: TRBD1
j_call: TRBJ2-7
clone_size: NA
v_call: TRBV28
cdr3_aa: CASSLGATGSYEQYF
cdr3_nt: TGTGCCAGCAGTTTAGGGGCGACAGGGAGCTACGAGCAGTACTTC

d_call: NA
j_call: TRBJ2-7
clone_size: few
v_call: TRBV2
cdr3_aa: CASRADSVSYEQYF
cdr3_nt: TGTGCCAGCCGCGCGGACAGCGTCTCCTACGAGCAGTACTTC

d_call: TRBD2
j_call: TRBJ2-3
clone_size: NA
v_call: TRBV4-1
cdr3_aa: CASSQGQTSGTDTQYF
cdr3_nt: TGCGCCAGCAGCCAAGGCCAAACTAGCGGAACAGATACGCAGTATTTT

d_call: NA
j_call: TRBJ2-7
clone_size: NA
v_call: TRBV3-1/TRBV3-2
cdr3_aa: CASSQGSVGYEQYF
cdr3_nt: TGTGCCAGCAGCCAAGGATCCGTCGGATACGAGCAGTACTTC

d_call: TRBD1
j_call: TRBJ1-4
clone_size: NA
v_call: TRBV30
cdr3_aa: CAWSKGQGGTNARF
cdr3_nt: TGTGCCTGGAGTAAAGGACAGGGAGGCACCAATGCCCGTTTT

d_call: TRBD2
j_call: TRBJ2-5
clone_size: once
v_call: TRBV28
cdr3_aa: CASSAQGGLAGVTQYF
cdr3_nt: TGTGCCAGCAGTGCACAGGGGGGACTAGCGGGAGTGACCCAGTACTTC

d_call: NA
j_call: TRBJ2-5
clone_size: NA
v_call: TRBV5-1
cdr3_aa: CASSLEGRTTETQYF
cdr3_nt: TGCGCCAGCAGCTTGGAGGGACGTACGACTGAGACCCAGTACTTC

d_call: NA
j_call: TRBJ1-3
clone_size: NA
v_call: TRBV10-3
cdr3_aa: CATAAVPPGNTIYF
cdr3_nt: TGTGCCACCGCCGCCGTTCCCCCGGGGAACACCATATATTTT

d_call: NA
j_call: TRBJ1-1
clone_size: NA
v_call: TRBV7-6
cdr3_aa: CASSSLDRGNTEAFF
cdr3_nt: TGTGCCAGCAGCTCGTTGGACAGAGGGAACACTGAAGCTTTCTTT

d_call: TRBD2
j_call: TRBJ2-3
clone_size: NA
v_call: TRBV28
cdr3_aa: CAGGASGILTQYF
cdr3_nt: TGTGCCGGGGGGGCTAGCGGGATTCTCACGCAGTATTTT

d_call: NA
j_call: TRBJ2-5
clone_size: NA
v_call: TRBV4-1
cdr3_aa: CASSPNPLINQETQYF
cdr3_nt: TGCGCCAGCAGCCCCAACCCCCTTATAAATCAAGAGACCCAGTACTTC

d_call: NA
j_call: TRBJ2-7
clone_size: few
v_call: TRBV10-2
cdr3_aa: CASGSLNSYEQYF
cdr3_nt: TGTGCTAGTGGGTCGTTGAACTCCTACGAGCAGTACTTC

d_call: NA
j_call: TRBJ1-6
clone_size: once
v_call: TRBV19
cdr3_aa: CASTLGNSPLHF
cdr3_nt: TGTGCCAGTACCCTTGGAAATTCACCCCTCCACTTT

d_call: NA
j_call: TRBJ1-1
clone_size: few
v_call: TRBV6-1
cdr3_aa: CASSEWQTEAFF
cdr3_nt: TGTGCCAGCAGTGAGTGGCAGACTGAAGCTTTCTTT

d_call: NA
j_call: TRBJ1-2
clone_size: NA
v_call: TRBV3-1/TRBV3-2
cdr3_aa: CASSQQVVGYGYTF
cdr3_nt: TGTGCCAGCAGCCAACAGGTGGTCGGCTATGGCTACACCTTC

d_call: NA
j_call: TRBJ1-1
clone_size: NA
v_call: TRBV2
cdr3_aa: CASSDRIMNTEAFF
cdr3_nt: TGTGCCAGCAGTGACCGAATTATGAACACTGAAGCTTTCTTT

d_call: NA
j_call: TRBJ1-3
clone_size: many
v_call: TRBV6-2/TRBV6-3
cdr3_aa: CASSSGRAAGNTIYF
cdr3_nt: TGTGCCAGCAGTTCTGGCAGGGCAGCTGGAAACACCATATATTTT

d_call: NA
j_call: TRBJ1-4
clone_size: once
v_call: TRBV3-1/TRBV3-2
cdr3_aa: CASSPLGGDNEKLFF
cdr3_nt: TGTGCCAGCAGCCCCCTGGGAGGGGATAATGAAAAACTGTTTTTT

d_call: TRBD2
j_call: TRBJ2-7
clone_size: NA
v_call: TRBV11-2
cdr3_aa: CASSPIRRLAGGTYEQYF
cdr3_nt: TGTGCCAGTAGCCCGATTAGGAGATTGGCGGGGGGGACCTACGAGCAGTACTTC

d_call: NA
j_call: TRBJ2-5
clone_size: NA
v_call: TRBV7-8
cdr3_aa: CASSSQGAGVGETQYF
cdr3_nt: TGTGCCAGCAGCTCCCAGGGGGCGGGAGTGGGAGAGACCCAGTACTTC

d_call: TRBD2
j_call: TRBJ2-1
clone_size: NA
v_call: TRBV7-3
cdr3_aa: CASSLIGGRDNEQFF
cdr3_nt: TGTGCCAGCAGCTTAATCGGCGGGAGGGACAATGAGCAGTTCTTC

d_call: NA
j_call: TRBJ2-1
clone_size: NA
v_call: TRBV7-3
cdr3_aa: CASSFAGAFDEQFF
cdr3_nt: TGTGCCAGCAGCTTCGCGGGGGCCTTCGATGAGCAGTTCTTC

d_call: TRBD1
j_call: TRBJ1-1
clone_size: NA
v_call: TRBV18
cdr3_aa: CASSPAWTGGAGNTEAFF
cdr3_nt: TGTGCCAGCTCACCAGCTTGGACAGGGGGCGCCGGGAACACTGAAGCTTTCTTT

d_call: NA
j_call: TRBJ2-7
clone_size: NA
v_call: TRBV7-9
cdr3_aa: CATSEALSGYEQYF
cdr3_nt: TGTGCCACCTCGGAGGCTCTCTCGGGCTACGAGCAGTACTTC

d_call: NA
j_call: TRBJ1-2
clone_size: NA
v_call: TRBV28
cdr3_aa: CASSPPEAYYGYTF
cdr3_nt: TGTGCCAGCAGTCCTCCGGAAGCGTACTATGGCTACACCTTC

d_call: NA
j_call: TRBJ2-2
clone_size: NA
v_call: TRBV2
cdr3_aa: CASSGPGAGELFF
cdr3_nt: TGTGCCAGCTCGGGGCCAGGTGCCGGGGAGCTGTTTTTT

d_call: NA
j_call: TRBJ2-5
clone_size: NA
v_call: TRBV9
cdr3_aa: CASSLRGQAGQETQYF
cdr3_nt: TGTGCCAGCAGCCTACGAGGTCAAGCAGGGCAAGAGACCCAGTACTTC

d_call: TRBD2
j_call: TRBJ2-1
clone_size: NA
v_call: TRBV10-3
cdr3_aa: CAISDPGTSLEQFF
cdr3_nt: TGTGCCATCAGTGATCCCGGGACTAGCTTAGAGCAGTTCTTC

d_call: NA
j_call: TRBJ2-3
clone_size: NA
v_call: TRBV7-9
cdr3_aa: CASRASGGTQYF
cdr3_nt: TGTGCCAGCAGAGCTTCGGGCGGTACGCAGTATTTT

d_call: NA
j_call: TRBJ2-5
clone_size: NA
v_call: TRBV7-9
cdr3_aa: CASSSIIGRETQYF
cdr3_nt: TGTGCCAGCAGCTCCATCATAGGCCGAGAGACCCAGTACTTC

d_call: NA
j_call: TRBJ2-5
clone_size: NA
v_call: TRBV11-2
cdr3_aa: CASSQGLQETQYF
cdr3_nt: TGTGCCAGCAGCCAGGGACTTCAAGAGACCCAGTACTTC

d_call: NA
j_call: TRBJ1-1
clone_size: few
v_call: TRBV18
cdr3_aa: CASSPDGGTNEAFF
cdr3_nt: TGTGCCAGCTCACCGGATGGGGGGACCAATGAAGCTTTCTTT

d_call: TRBD1
j_call: TRBJ1-6
clone_size: NA
v_call: TRBV6-6
cdr3_aa: CASSRTGRGYNSPLHF
cdr3_nt: TGTGCCAGCAGTCGGACAGGGCGTGGATATAATTCACCCCTCCACTTT

d_call: NA
j_call: TRBJ2-3
clone_size: NA
v_call: TRBV5-1
cdr3_aa: CASSLLTLASTDTQYF
cdr3_nt: TGCGCCAGCAGCTTGTTGACGCTAGCTAGCACAGATACGCAGTATTTT

d_call: TRBD1
j_call: TRBJ1-1
clone_size: NA
v_call: TRBV7-2
cdr3_aa: CASRRQGTEAFF
cdr3_nt: TGTGCCAGCAGAAGACAGGGTACTGAAGCTTTCTTT

d_call: TRBD1
j_call: TRBJ1-4
clone_size: NA
v_call: TRBV30
cdr3_aa: CACPHRGPANEKLFF
cdr3_nt: TGTGCCTGCCCCCACAGGGGGCCGGCTAATGAAAAACTGTTTTTT

d_call: NA
j_call: TRBJ1-2
clone_size: NA
v_call: TRBV6-5
cdr3_aa: CASRTDSSHGYTF
cdr3_nt: TGTGCCAGCAGGACGGACAGCTCACATGGCTACACCTTC

d_call: NA
j_call: TRBJ1-2
clone_size: NA
v_call: TRBV6-5
cdr3_aa: CASSYSSGSPNYGYTF
cdr3_nt: TGTGCCAGCAGTTACTCAAGCGGCTCCCCTAACTATGGCTACACCTTC

d_call: TRBD1
j_call: TRBJ1-1
clone_size: NA
v_call: TRBV10-3
cdr3_aa: CAISSGQGARITEAFF
cdr3_nt: TGTGCCATCAGTTCGGGACAGGGGGCGCGTATCACTGAAGCTTTCTTT

d_call: TRBD2
j_call: TRBJ2-7
clone_size: NA
v_call: TRBV5-4
cdr3_aa: CASSASGLAASYEQYF
cdr3_nt: TGTGCCAGCAGCGCCTCCGGACTAGCGGCCTCCTACGAGCAGTACTTC

d_call: NA
j_call: TRBJ2-2
clone_size: NA
v_call: TRBV27
cdr3_aa: CASSLGNTGELFF
cdr3_nt: TGTGCCAGCAGTTTGGGGAACACCGGGGAGCTGTTTTTT

d_call: NA
j_call: TRBJ2-1
clone_size: NA
v_call: TRBV21-1
cdr3_aa: CASSKARRSSYNEQFF
cdr3_nt: TGTGCCAGCAGCAAAGCTAGGCGGAGCTCCTACAATGAGCAGTTCTTC

d_call: NA
j_call: TRBJ2-3
clone_size: NA
v_call: TRBV6-2/TRBV6-3
cdr3_aa: CASSYPRREPDTQYF
cdr3_nt: TGTGCCAGCAGTTACCCGCGACGGGAACCAGATACGCAGTATTTT

d_call: NA
j_call: TRBJ2-3
clone_size: NA
v_call: TRBV20-1
cdr3_aa: CSASYEDTDTQYF
cdr3_nt: TGCAGTGCTAGTTATGAAGACACAGATACGCAGTATTTT

d_call: NA
j_call: TRBJ2-7
clone_size: NA
v_call: TRBV6-2/TRBV6-3
cdr3_aa: CASSYLAEYEQYF
cdr3_nt: TGTGCCAGCAGTTACCTCGCGGAGTACGAGCAGTACTTC

d_call: NA
j_call: TRBJ2-3
clone_size: NA
v_call: TRBV2
cdr3_aa: CAGGISGDTQYF
cdr3_nt: TGTGCCGGCGGGATCAGCGGCGATACGCAGTATTTT